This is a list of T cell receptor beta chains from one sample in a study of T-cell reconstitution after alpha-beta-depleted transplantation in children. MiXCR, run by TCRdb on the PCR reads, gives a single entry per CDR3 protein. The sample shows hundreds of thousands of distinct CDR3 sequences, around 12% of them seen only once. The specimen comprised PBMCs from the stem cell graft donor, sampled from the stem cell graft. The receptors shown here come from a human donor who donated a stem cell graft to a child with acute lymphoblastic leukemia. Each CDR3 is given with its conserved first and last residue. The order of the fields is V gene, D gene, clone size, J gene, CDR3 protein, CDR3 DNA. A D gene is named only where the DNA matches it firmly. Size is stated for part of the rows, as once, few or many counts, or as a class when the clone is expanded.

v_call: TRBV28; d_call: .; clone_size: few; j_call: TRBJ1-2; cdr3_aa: CASSLILPMGYGYTF; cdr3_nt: TGTGCCAGCAGTTTAATCTTACCAATGGGCTATGGCTACACCTTC
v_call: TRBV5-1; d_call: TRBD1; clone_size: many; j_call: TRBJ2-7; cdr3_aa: CASSSLTGGYEQYF; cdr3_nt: TGCGCCAGCAGCTCCCTGACAGGGGGCTACGAGCAGTACTTC
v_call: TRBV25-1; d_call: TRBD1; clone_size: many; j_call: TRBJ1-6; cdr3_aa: CASSALTGGGSPLHF; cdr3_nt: TGTGCCAGCAGTGCCCTAACAGGGGGCGGTTCACCCCTCCACTTT
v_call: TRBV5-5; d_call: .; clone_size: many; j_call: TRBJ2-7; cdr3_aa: CASSLGTVTYEQYF; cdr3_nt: TGTGCCAGCAGCTTGGGGACAGTAACCTACGAGCAGTACTTC
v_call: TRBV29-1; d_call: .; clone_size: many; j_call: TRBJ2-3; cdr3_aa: CSVRGISTDTQYF; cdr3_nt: TGCAGCGTCCGGGGCATTAGCACAGATACGCAGTATTTT
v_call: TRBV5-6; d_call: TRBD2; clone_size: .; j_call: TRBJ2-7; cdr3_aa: CASGPGGSSYEQYF; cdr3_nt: TGTGCCAGCGGCCCCGGCGGGAGTTCCTACGAGCAGTACTTC
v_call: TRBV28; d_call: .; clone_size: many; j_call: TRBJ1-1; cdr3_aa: CASSLFLTATGVNTEAFF; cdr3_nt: TGTGCCAGCAGTTTATTCCTGACAGCCACGGGGGTGAACACTGAAGCTTTCTTT
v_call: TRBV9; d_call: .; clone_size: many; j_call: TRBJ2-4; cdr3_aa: CASSEGPAVKNIQYF; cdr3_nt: TGTGCCAGCAGCGAGGGGCCGGCCGTCAAAAACATTCAGTACTTC
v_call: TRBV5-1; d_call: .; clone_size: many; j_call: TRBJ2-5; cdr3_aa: CASSLAKGGGKETQYF; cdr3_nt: TGCGCCAGCAGCTTGGCCAAAGGGGGGGGAAAAGAGACCCAGTACTTC
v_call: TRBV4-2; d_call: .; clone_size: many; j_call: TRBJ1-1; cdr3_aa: CASSQSAGINTEAFF; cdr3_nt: TGTGCCAGCAGCCAGTCCGCCGGTATTAACACTGAAGCTTTCTTT
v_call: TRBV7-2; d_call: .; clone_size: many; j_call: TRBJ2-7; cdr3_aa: CASSLHSYEQYF; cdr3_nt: TGTGCCAGCAGCTTGCATTCCTACGAGCAGTACTTC
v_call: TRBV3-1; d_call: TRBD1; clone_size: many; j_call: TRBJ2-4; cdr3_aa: CASSRQGENIQYF; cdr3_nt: TGTGCCAGCAGCCGACAGGGTGAAAACATTCAGTACTTC
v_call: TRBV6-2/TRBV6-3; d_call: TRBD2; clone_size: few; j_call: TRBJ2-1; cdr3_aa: CATASGGNEQFF; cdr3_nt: TGTGCCACCGCTAGCGGGGGCAATGAGCAGTTCTTC
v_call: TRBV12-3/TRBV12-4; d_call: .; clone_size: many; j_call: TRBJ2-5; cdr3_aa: CASNRDGQTQYF; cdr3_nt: TGTGCCAGCAACAGAGATGGCCAGACCCAGTACTTC
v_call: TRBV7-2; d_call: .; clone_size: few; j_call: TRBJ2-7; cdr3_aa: CASSLWDSYEQYF; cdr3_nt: TGTGCCAGCAGCTTATGGGACTCTTACGAGCAGTACTTC
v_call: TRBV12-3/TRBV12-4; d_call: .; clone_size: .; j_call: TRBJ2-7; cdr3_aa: CASSSPGTHYEQYF; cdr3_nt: TGTGCCAGCAGTTCCCCCGGGACCCACTACGAGCAGTACTTC
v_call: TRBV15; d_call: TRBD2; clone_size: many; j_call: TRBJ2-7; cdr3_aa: CATSRDKASGRYEQYF; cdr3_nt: TGTGCCACCAGCAGAGATAAGGCTAGCGGAAGATACGAGCAGTACTTC
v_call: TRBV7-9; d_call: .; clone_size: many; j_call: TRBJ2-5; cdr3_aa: CASSLGKQETQYF; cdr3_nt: TGTGCCAGCAGCTTGGGGAAGCAAGAGACCCAGTACTTC
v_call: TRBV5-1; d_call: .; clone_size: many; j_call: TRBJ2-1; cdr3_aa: CASRLARGNEQFF; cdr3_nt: TGCGCCAGCAGGCTGGCAAGGGGCAATGAGCAGTTCTTC
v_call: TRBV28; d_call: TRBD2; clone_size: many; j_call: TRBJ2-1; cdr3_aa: CASRTLSGRDDNEQFF; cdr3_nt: TGTGCCAGCAGGACCCTTAGCGGGAGAGACGACAATGAGCAGTTCTTC